Listed below are T cell receptor beta chains from one sample, sequenced in a study of blood T cell repertoires in COVID-19. Only in-frame clones appear in the TCRdb table, and some are missing; sequencing was by immunoSEQ multiplex PCR. The table includes around 150,000 clones, around four fifths detected once. The sample was peripheral blood. These receptors were taken from a woman of 80 years or more with acute or convalescent COVID-19. Each CDR3 is given with its conserved first and last residue. D genes are given only for firm matches.

>TRBV5-8|.
CASSSPSGYTF
>TRBV5-1|.
CASSFSGSNTGELFF
>TRBV5-1|.
CASSAGQNEKLFF
>TRBV5-4|TRBD2
CASSLGASGSQNTQYF
>TRBV10-3|TRBD2
CAISESNSGGALYF
>TRBV6-2/TRBV6-3|TRBD2
CASSPAPWTSGSSYNEQFF
>TRBV10-3|.
CATTRQVTGELFF
>TRBV12-3/TRBV12-4|.
CASSFRTDYEQYF
>TRBV9|.
CASSVAGEAYEQYF
>TRBV7-8|.
CASSLELGGQPQHF
>TRBV18|.
CASSQGFSNQPQHF
>TRBV6-5|TRBD2
CASRLLAGGNNEQFF
>TRBV7-9|.
CALSGHPPGGYTF
>TRBV7-9|TRBD1
CASSGRTGSGYTF
>TRBV30|.
CAGVADNEQFF
>TRBV19|.
CASSLTASMNTEAFF
>TRBV28|.
CASSLGGTNYGYTF
>TRBV5-6|.
CASSLMQGHSPLHF
>TRBV2|TRBD1
CASNMVAGGNGNQPQHF
>TRBV5-1|.
CASSLDDRFFYGYTF
>TRBV4-1|.
CASSQDRGSNTGELFF
>TRBV19|TRBD2
CASTGTSGRQYTGELFF
>TRBV10-2|.
CASRTVNLTSTDTQYF
>TRBV15|.
CATSARTYSYEQYF
>TRBV7-8|.
CASSPGGDWSYNEQFF
>TRBV19|TRBD2
CASEAGGGYNEQFF
>TRBV4-2|TRBD2
CASSQRTSGGNNEQFF
>TRBV6-5|TRBD1
CASSPTWTGGHEQYF
>TRBV7-9|TRBD1
CASSSGQAGANVLTF
>TRBV5-1|.
CASSVQPAGRNTEAFF
>TRBV15|.
CATSREGGGPQDTQYF
>TRBV9|.
CASSVAGVEGNTIYF
>TRBV19|.
CASSIPSRGGSEQYF
>TRBV2|TRBD1
CASSVQGSTDTQYF
>TRBV18|.
CASSLGARDTEAFF
>TRBV6-5|TRBD1
CASKQDRANGYTF
>TRBV5-1|TRBD1
CASSSVPGQGAAVQFF